This entry concerns a single T cell receptor beta chain. Its specificity is unknown. These data belong to a study of monozygotic twins with inflammatory bowel disease. Points from the study as a whole: The existence of one strong signal or clonotype linked to IBD lacked support.

Per sample, reverse transcription was split into eight reactions. Both the TCRalpha cDNA and the TCRbeta cDNA were taken through two nested PCRs, lasting about 15 and 9 cycles. Reanalyzing the 5' RACE reads, TCRdb keeps one entry per CDR3 protein, without DNA. Its table lists around 450,000 distinct CDR3 sequences. Germline CDR1 reads GTSNPN; CDR2 reads SVGIG (reference sequence). The CDR3 contains 13 residues. No sorting of T cells preceded isolation of total RNA from whole blood. This clonotype was sampled from a human donor with ulcerative colitis or Crohn's disease, or a healthy co-twin of an affected twin (not recorded which). The chain links TRBV30 to TRBJ1-5. Specimen: blood. This CDR3 reads CAWSVGNNQPQHF.